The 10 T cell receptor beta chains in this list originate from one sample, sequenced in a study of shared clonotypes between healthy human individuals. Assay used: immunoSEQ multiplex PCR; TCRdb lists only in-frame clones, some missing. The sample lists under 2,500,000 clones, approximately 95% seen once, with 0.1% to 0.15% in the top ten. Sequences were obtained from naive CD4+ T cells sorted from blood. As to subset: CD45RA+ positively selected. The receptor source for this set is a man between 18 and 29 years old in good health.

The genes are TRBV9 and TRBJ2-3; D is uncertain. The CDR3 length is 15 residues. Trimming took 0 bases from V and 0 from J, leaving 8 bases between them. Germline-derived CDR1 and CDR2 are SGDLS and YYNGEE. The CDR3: CASSVGQDSTDTQYF. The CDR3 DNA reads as TGTGCCAGCAGCGTAGGGCAGGACAGCACAGATACGCAGTATTTT.

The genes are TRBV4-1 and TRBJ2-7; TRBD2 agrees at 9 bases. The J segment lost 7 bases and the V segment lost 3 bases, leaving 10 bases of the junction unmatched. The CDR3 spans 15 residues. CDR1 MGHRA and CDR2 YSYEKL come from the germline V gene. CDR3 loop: CASSHGRGLAGEQYF. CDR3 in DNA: TGCGCCAGCAGCCACGGGAGGGGGCTAGCGGGAGAGCAGTACTTC.

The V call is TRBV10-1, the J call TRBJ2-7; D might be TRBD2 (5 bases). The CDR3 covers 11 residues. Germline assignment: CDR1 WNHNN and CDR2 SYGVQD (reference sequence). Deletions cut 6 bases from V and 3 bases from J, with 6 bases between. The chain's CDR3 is CASSRGYEQYF. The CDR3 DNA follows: TGCGCCAGCAGCCGGGGCTACGAGCAGTACTTC.

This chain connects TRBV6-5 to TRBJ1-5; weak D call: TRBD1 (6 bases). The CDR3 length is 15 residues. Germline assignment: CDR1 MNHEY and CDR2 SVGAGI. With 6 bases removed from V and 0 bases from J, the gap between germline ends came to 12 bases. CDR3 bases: TGTGCCAGCAGCGGCGGACAGAATAGCAATCAGCCCCAGCATTTT. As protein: CASSGGQNSNQPQHF.

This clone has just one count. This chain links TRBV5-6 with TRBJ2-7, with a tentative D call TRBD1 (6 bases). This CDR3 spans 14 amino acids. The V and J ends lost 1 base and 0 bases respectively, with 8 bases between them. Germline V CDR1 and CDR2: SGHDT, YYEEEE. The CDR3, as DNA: TGTGCCAGCAGCTTGCCAGGGGCCTCCTACGAGCAGTACTTC. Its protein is CASSLPGASYEQYF.

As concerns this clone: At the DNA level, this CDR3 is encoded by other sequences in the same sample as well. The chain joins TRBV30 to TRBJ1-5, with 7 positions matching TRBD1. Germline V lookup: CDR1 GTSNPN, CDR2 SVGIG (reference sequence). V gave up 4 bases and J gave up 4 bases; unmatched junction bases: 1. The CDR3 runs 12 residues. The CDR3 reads CAWTGGNQPQHF. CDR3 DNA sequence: TGTGCCTGGACAGGGGGGAATCAGCCCCAGCATTTT.

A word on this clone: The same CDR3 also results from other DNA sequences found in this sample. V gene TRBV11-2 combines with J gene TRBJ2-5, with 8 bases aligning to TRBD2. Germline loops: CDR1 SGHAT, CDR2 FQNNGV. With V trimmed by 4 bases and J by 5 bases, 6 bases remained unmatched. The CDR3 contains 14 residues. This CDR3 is CASSSGLAGETQYF. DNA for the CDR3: TGTGCCAGCAGCTCCGGACTAGCCGGGGAGACCCAGTACTTC.

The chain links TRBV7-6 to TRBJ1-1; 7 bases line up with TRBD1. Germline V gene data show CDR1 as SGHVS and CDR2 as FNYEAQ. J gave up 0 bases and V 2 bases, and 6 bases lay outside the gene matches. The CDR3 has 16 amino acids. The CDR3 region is CASSLSTGALNTEAFF. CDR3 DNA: TGTGCCAGCAGCTTAAGCACAGGGGCCCTGAACACTGAAGCTTTCTTT.

The CDR3 nucleotides read TGTGCCAGCAGTGGAGGGACAGGGGGATATCAGCCCCAGCATTTT. It encodes CASSGGTGGYQPQHF. This chain links TRBV6-6 with TRBJ1-5; 11 bases match TRBD1. In germline, CDR1 is MNHNY, CDR2 SVGAGI (reference sequence). V shed 5 bases, J shed 5 bases, and the junction held 5 bases outside the gene matches. The CDR3 is made up of 15 amino acids.

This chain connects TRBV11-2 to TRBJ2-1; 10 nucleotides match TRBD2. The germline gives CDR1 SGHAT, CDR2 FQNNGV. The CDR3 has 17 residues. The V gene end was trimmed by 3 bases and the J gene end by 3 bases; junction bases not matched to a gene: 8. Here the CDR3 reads CASSFALTSGVYNEQFF. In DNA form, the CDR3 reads TGTGCCAGCAGCTTCGCCCTCACTAGCGGGGTCTACAATGAGCAGTTCTTC. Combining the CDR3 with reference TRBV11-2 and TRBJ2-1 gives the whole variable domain EAGVAQSPRYKIIEKRQSVAFWCNPISGHATLYWYQQILGQGPKLLIQFQNNGVVDDSQLPKDRFSAERLKGVDSTLKIQPAKLEDSAVYLCASSFALTSGVYNEQFFGPGTRLTVL.